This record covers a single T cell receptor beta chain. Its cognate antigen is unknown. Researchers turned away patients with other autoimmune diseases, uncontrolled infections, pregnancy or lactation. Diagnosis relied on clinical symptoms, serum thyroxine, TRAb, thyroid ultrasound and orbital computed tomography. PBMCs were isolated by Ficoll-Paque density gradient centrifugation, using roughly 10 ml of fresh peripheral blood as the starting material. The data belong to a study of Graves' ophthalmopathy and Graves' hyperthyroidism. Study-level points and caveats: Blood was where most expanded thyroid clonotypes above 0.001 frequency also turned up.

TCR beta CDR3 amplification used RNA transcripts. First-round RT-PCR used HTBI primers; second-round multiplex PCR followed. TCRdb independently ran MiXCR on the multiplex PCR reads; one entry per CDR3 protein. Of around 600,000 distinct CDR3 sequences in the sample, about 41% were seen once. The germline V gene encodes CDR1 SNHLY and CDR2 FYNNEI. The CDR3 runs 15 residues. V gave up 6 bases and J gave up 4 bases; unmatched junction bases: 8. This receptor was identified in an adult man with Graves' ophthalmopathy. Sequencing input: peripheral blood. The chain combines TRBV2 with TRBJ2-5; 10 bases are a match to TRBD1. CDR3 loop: CASSTTRTGGETQYF. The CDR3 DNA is TGTGCCAGCAGCACCACCAGGACAGGGGGAGAGACCCAGTACTTC. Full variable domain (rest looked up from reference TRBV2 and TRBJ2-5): EPEVTQTPSHQVTQMGQEVILRCVPISNHLYFYWYRQILGQKVEFLVSFYNNEISEKSEIFDDQFSVERPDGSNFTLKIRSTKLEDSAMYFCASSTTRTGGETQYFGPGTRLLVL.